These 29 T cell receptor beta chains came from one sample sequenced in a study of blood T cells in healthy people across ages. Primed by a sample-barcoded 5' primer and a J-beta primer mix, a second PCR proceeded for about 6 to 12 cycles. TCRdb called the 5' RACE reads again in MiXCR, with one record for every CDR3 protein. The data contain about a million distinct CDR3 sequences, roughly two fifths of them singletons. The sequenced material came from blood. The receptors come from a man aged 18 to 35 in good health.

The genes are TRBV28 and TRBJ1-2; D is unresolved. The V gene lost 7 bases and the J gene lost 4 bases, with 10 bases spanning the gap. The CDR3 has 12 amino acids. Per germline, CDR1 MDHEN and CDR2 SYDVKM. The CDR3 DNA sequence: TGTGCCAGCATCTCGGGCGGCTATGGCTACACCTTC. Amino acid sequence: CASISGGYGYTF.

A few counts support this clonotype. The chain uses TRBV9 and TRBJ2-1; 11 bases match TRBD1. This CDR3 contains 19 residues. Germline V gene lookup returns CDR1 SGDLS and CDR2 YYNGEE. The V segment lost 3 bases and the J segment 6 bases; nucleotides outside the gene matches: 17. The CDR3 is CASSDPGQGVPAISNEQFF. The DNA for the CDR3 is TGTGCCAGCAGCGACCCGGGACAGGGGGTGCCTGCTATCAGCAATGAGCAGTTCTTC.

The rearrangement uses TRBV7-9 and TRBJ1-4, with D unresolved. Germline-derived CDR1 and CDR2 are SEHNR and FQNEAQ (reference sequence). The ends were cut back, 5 bases at V and 12 bases at J, with 10 bases in the middle. The length of the CDR3 is 11 residues. CDR3 loop: CASSLLEELFF. CDR3 DNA sequence: TGTGCCAGCAGCCTACTCGAGGAACTGTTTTTT.

This clonotype was observed a few times. The genes are TRBV4-2 and TRBJ2-3; no clear D. CDR3 length: 15 amino acids. With 0 bases removed from V and 0 bases from J, the gap between germline ends came to 7 bases. Germline CDR1 and CDR2: LGHNA and YNFKEQ. CDR3 DNA sequence: TGTGCCAGCAGCCAAGATCCCAGAAGCACAGATACGCAGTATTTT. It translates to CASSQDPRSTDTQYF.

This clonotype was observed many times. The CDR3 here is CASSLDLISEQFF. CDR3 nucleotides: TGTGCCAGCAGCTTAGATCTGATAAGTGAGCAGTTCTTC. This chain connects TRBV11-2 to TRBJ2-1; D not resolved. Deletions cut 0 bases from V and 9 bases from J, with 9 bases between. Per germline, CDR1 SGHAT and CDR2 FQNNGV. The CDR3 covers 13 residues.

This clonotype was observed a single time. J is TRBJ2-3 and V is TRBV4-3; tentatively, D is TRBD1 (6 bases). The CDR3 consists of 19 residues. Looked up from germline, CDR1 is LGHNA and CDR2 is YSLEER. Trimming stripped 3 bases from V and 6 bases from J, with 28 bases between. CDR3 sequence reads: CASSQTRDTDPGLLDTQYF. DNA for the CDR3: TGCGCCAGCAGCCAGACCCGGGACACGGACCCCGGTCTGCTGGATACGCAGTATTTT.

The chain links TRBV20-1 to TRBJ2-7; TRBD2 matches 12 bases. With 6 bases clipped from V and 7 bases from J, the junction kept 13 bases outside the gene matches. CDR1 is DFQATT and CDR2 is SNEGSKA in the germline V gene (reference sequence). CDR3 length equals 15 residues. The CDR3 DNA reads TGCAGTGCAGACGGACTAGCGGGGATCCACAATGAGCAGTACTTC. Encoded protein: CSADGLAGIHNEQYF.

DNA for the CDR3: TGTGCCATCTCGACAGGTAGCAATCAGCCCCAGCATTTT. Translating it yields CAISTGSNQPQHF. The chain is built from TRBV12-3 or TRBV12-4 and TRBJ1-5, with D maybe TRBD1 (6 bases). There are 13 residues in the CDR3. Deletions cut 10 bases from V and 0 bases from J, with 10 bases between.

The chain uses TRBV4-1 and TRBJ2-1; D ambiguous. CDR3 size: 15 residues. V lost 1 base, J lost 10 bases, and 17 bases lay in between. The germline V gene encodes CDR1 MGHRA and CDR2 YSYEKL. The CDR3 loop is CASSQVGQSYYEQFF. The CDR3 DNA is TGCGCCAGCAGCCAAGTAGGGCAGTCGTACTACGAGCAGTTCTTC.

Note on this clonotype: Germline is not matched at one junction end, which may reflect a read error. V is TRBV7-2 and J is TRBJ1-2; D remains unclear. CDR3 size: 14 residues. The germline CDR1 and CDR2 sequences are SGHTA and FQGNSA. This CDR3 is CAGSFSRTEYGYTF. The CDR3, as DNA: TGTGCCGGCAGCTTTTCGCGGACGGAGTATGGCTACACCTTC.

A few counts support this clonotype. The rearrangement uses TRBV5-1 and TRBJ2-3, with D tentatively TRBD2 (5 bases). CDR1 and CDR2 from the germline V gene are SGHRS and YFSETQ. V lost 1 base, J lost 2 bases, and 11 bases lay in between. This CDR3 has 15 residues. CDR3 nucleotides: TGCGCCAGCAGCTTGCTACTAGATCACACAGATACGCAGTATTTT. Amino acid sequence: CASSLLLDHTDTQYF.

The chain's CDR3 is CASSSHFLRGGANEKLFF. The CDR3 DNA reads as TGCGCCAGCAGCTCCCACTTCCTCAGAGGGGGGGCTAATGAAAAACTGTTTTTT. The chain combines TRBV4-3 with TRBJ1-4; tentative D call: TRBD1 (6 bases). This CDR3 contains 18 residues. V lost 5 bases to trimming and J lost 3 bases, with 22 bases between them. Germline V gene sequence: CDR1 LGHNA, CDR2 YSLEER.

In this sample, this clonotype turned up a few times. The chain links TRBV28 to TRBJ2-7, with 9 nucleotides matching TRBD1. Germline loops: CDR1 MDHEN, CDR2 SYDVKM. This CDR3 is 14 amino acids long. J lost 4 bases, V lost 7 bases, and 8 bases had no gene match. The CDR3 protein is CASIKDRGPYEQYF. CDR3 nucleotide sequence: TGTGCCAGCATTAAGGACAGGGGACCTTACGAGCAGTACTTC.

The chain carries TRBV14 and TRBJ1-2; 7 bases are a match to TRBD1. The CDR3 is made up of 14 amino acids. Germline CDR1 and CDR2: SGHDN and FVKESK. The junction had 6 bases not matched to a gene; V was cut back by 1 base and J by 7 bases. The CDR3 spells CASSQVGGLLGYTF. The CDR3 DNA sequence: TGTGCCAGCAGCCAAGTAGGGGGCCTCCTTGGCTACACCTTC.

The V and J genes are TRBV27 and TRBJ1-4, with a possible D match to TRBD1 (5 bases). Germline CDR1 reads MNHEY; CDR2 reads SMNVEV (reference sequence). The CDR3 runs 18 residues. The V end lost 10 bases, the J end lost 0 bases, and 24 bases lay between the germline ends. CDR3 sequence (DNA): TGTGCCACAGGGACTGATCCCCGGTATCGAGCAACTAATGAAAAACTGTTTTTT. Protein: CATGTDPRYRATNEKLFF.

On this clonotype: Sequence at one end of the junction differs from germline and may be a read error. This sequence joins TRBV20-1 and TRBJ2-1; 9 positions agree with TRBD2. The DNA end is more similar to TRBJ2-7, so the J call may be wrong. From germline, CDR1 is DFQATT and CDR2 SNEGSKA (reference sequence). The CDR3 extends over 15 amino acids. This CDR3 reads CSAREGLAAYNEQYF. The CDR3 bases are TGTAGTGCTAGAGAGGGACTAGCCGCCTACAATGAGCAGTACTTC.

A few counts support this clonotype. The J gene is TRBJ2-7, the V gene TRBV20-1; D is possibly TRBD1 (6 bases). CDR1 is DFQATT, CDR2 SNEGSKA, per germline (reference sequence). The CDR3 runs 12 residues. Trimming took 5 bases from V and 0 from J, leaving 8 bases between them. The chain's CDR3 is CSAGQLSYEQYF. The CDR3 region has the DNA TGCAGTGCTGGACAGCTCTCCTACGAGCAGTACTTC.

Worth noting for this clonotype: One end of the junction is discordant with germline, which a read error may explain. The chain joins TRBV27 to TRBJ1-4; 8 bases are a match to TRBD1. The CDR3 length is 11 residues. Germline V gene data show CDR1 as MNHEY and CDR2 as SMNVEV (reference sequence). The CDR3 region has the DNA TGTGTCAGCAGCGACAGGGGCCAACTGTTTTTT. It encodes CVSSDRGQLFF.

This clonotype was seen at least ten times. The chain carries TRBV6-5 and TRBJ2-1; no reliable D call. The length of the CDR3 is 14 residues. The germline gives CDR1 MNHEY, CDR2 SVGAGI. The V gene lost 2 bases and the J gene lost 0 bases, with 5 bases spanning the gap. The CDR3 reads CASSYLGSYNEQFF. The CDR3 region has the DNA TGTGCCAGCAGTTACCTAGGCTCCTACAATGAGCAGTTCTTC.

V and J are TRBV9 and TRBJ2-5, with D tentatively TRBD1 (5 bases). The DNA end lines up better with TRBJ2-7; the J call may be wrong. The CDR3 runs to 16 residues. Per germline, CDR1 SGDLS and CDR2 YYNGEE. CDR3 in amino acids: CASSSRDPARTYEQYF. CDR3 in DNA: TGTGCCAGCAGCTCCAGGGATCCCGCTAGGACCTACGAGCAGTACTTC.

The chain carries TRBV27 and TRBJ1-6; 8 bases are shared with TRBD1. Per germline, CDR1 MNHEY and CDR2 SMNVEV (reference sequence). CDR3 length equals 15 residues. J was trimmed by 8 bases and V by 1 base; bases with no gene match: 4. The CDR3 DNA reads as TGTGCCAGCAGTTTATGGGGACAGGTAGATTCACCCCTCCACTTT. Its translation is CASSLWGQVDSPLHF.

The chain has TRBV10-3 and TRBJ1-1, with D uncertain. Between the trimmed V and J ends, which lost 4 bases and 4 bases, there was a span of 22 bases. The CDR3 covers 17 residues. Germline V CDR1 and CDR2: ENHRY, SYGVKD. CDR3 sequence: CAISATSPGSLATEAFF. The CDR3 DNA reads TGTGCCATCAGTGCCACAAGTCCCGGGTCACTTGCCACTGAAGCTTTCTTT.

The CDR3 region has the DNA TGTGCCAGCAGTTGGACAGGGAGCACCGGGGAGCTGTTTTTT. Protein sequence: CASSWTGSTGELFF. The chain is built from TRBV25-1 and TRBJ2-2, with 8 bases aligning to TRBD1. V dropped 5 bases and J dropped 4; count of bases not matched to a gene: 3. Germline V lookup: CDR1 MGHDK, CDR2 SYGVNS. The CDR3 contains 14 residues. The whole variable domain, filled in from reference TRBV25-1 and TRBJ2-2, reads EADIYQTPRYLVIGTGKKITLECSQTMGHDKMYWYQQDPGMELHLIHYSYGVNSTEKGDLSSESTVSRIRTEHFPLTLESARPSHTSQYLCASSWTGSTGELFFGEGSRLTVL.

This clonotype was counted a single time. Germline is not matched at one junction end, which may reflect a read error. The chain links TRBV12-3 or TRBV12-4 to TRBJ2-2, with D possibly matching TRBD1 (6 bases). The CDR3 covers 15 residues. The CDR3 DNA is TGTGCCAGCAGTTTGGAAGGGGACAACATCGGGGAGCTGTTTTTT. Its protein is CASSLEGDNIGELFF.

This clonotype has just a few counts. The rearrangement joins TRBV6-6 to TRBJ2-7, with unresolved D. Germline assignment: CDR1 MNHNY and CDR2 SVGAGI (reference sequence). This CDR3 region has 13 residues. Trimming shortened V by 3 bases and J by 5 bases, and 11 bases separated the two germline ends. The CDR3 reads CASSYRALHEQYF. Written as DNA, the CDR3 is TGTGCCAGCAGTTATCGGGCCCTCCACGAGCAGTACTTC.

This chain uses TRBV12-3 or TRBV12-4 with TRBJ2-1, with a possible D match to TRBD1 (6 bases). Trimming shortened V by 5 bases and J by 13 bases, and 27 bases separated the two germline ends. The CDR3 extends over 16 amino acids. In nucleotides, the CDR3 is TGTGCCAGCAGTCATCGACAGGCGATTCGAAGGGAGACCCAGTTCTTC. Its protein product is CASSHRQAIRRETQFF.

This sequence joins TRBV20-1 and TRBJ2-1, with D possibly being TRBD2 (6 bases). V was shortened by 5 bases and J by 3 bases, with 17 bases between the two germline ends. This CDR3 comprises 15 residues. The germline CDR1 and CDR2 sequences are DFQATT and SNEGSKA (reference sequence). Written as DNA, the CDR3 is TGCAGTGCTGGTGCCGGGACTCGACGCTACAATGAGCAGTTCTTC. Encoded protein: CSAGAGTRRYNEQFF.

This clonotype has more than one count but fewer than ten. The gene calls are TRBV20-1 and TRBJ1-2; D is unclear. CDR3 length: 17 amino acids. Germline V gene lookup returns CDR1 DFQATT and CDR2 SNEGSKA (reference sequence). The V and J ends lost 1 base and 6 bases respectively, with 24 bases between them. The CDR3 bases are TGCAGTGCTAGAGGGGTGGATTTCCACATTCGGCGGGATGGCTACACCTTC. It is translated as CSARGVDFHIRRDGYTF.

The chain employs TRBV2 and TRBJ2-5; the D gene is possibly TRBD1 (6 bases). V lost 10 bases and J lost 5, with 17 bases in between. The CDR3 consists of 13 residues. Germline V gives CDR1 SNHLY, CDR2 FYNNEI. CDR3 nucleotides: TGTGCCACCAAATCCGGACAGTTGGAGACCCAGTACTTC. This sequence encodes CATKSGQLETQYF.